The present entry profiles one T cell receptor (beta chain) with its context. The target antigen is unknown. This specimen comes from a study of cytomegalovirus exposure and HLA in healthy donors. Regarding the study as a whole: Apparent HLA restriction characterized most CMV-associated TCR beta chains in a later analysis. 16,951 TCR beta sequences were associated with HLA alleles at 0.05 false discovery rate in a later analysis.

The V gene's germline CDR1 is SGHAT and CDR2 FQNNGV. The CDR3 spans 18 residues. The junction had 14 bases not matched to a gene; V was cut back by 7 bases and J by 2 bases. 13 Jbeta primers and 60 Vbeta primers were used for the PCR. Sequencing used immunoSEQ multiplex PCR; TCRdb keeps in-frame clones, though not all of them. The sample has roughly 68,000 clones, 75% seen once. The clonotype was recovered from a woman aged 30 to 39 in good health and CMV-seropositive. The V gene is TRBV11-2, the J gene TRBJ2-1; the match to TRBD1 covers 10 bases. The sequencing sample was made of PBMCs. This chain's CDR3 is CASTSNRPGQGPYNEQFF. CDR3 coding DNA: TGTGCCAGCACCAGTAACCGACCGGGACAGGGGCCCTACAATGAGCAGTTCTTC.